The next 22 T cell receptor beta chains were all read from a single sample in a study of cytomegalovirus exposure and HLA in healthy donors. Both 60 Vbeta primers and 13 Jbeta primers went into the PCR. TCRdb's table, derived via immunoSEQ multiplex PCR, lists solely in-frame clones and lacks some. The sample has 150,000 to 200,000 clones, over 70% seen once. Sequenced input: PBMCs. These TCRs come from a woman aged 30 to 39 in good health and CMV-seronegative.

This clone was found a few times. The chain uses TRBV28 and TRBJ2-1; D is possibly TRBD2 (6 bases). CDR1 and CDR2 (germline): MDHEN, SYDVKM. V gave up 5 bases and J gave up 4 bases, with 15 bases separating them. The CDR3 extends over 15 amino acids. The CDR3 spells CASSRQGSGYNEQFF. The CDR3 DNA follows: TGTGCCAGCAGTCGCCAAGGTAGCGGTTACAATGAGCAGTTCTTC.

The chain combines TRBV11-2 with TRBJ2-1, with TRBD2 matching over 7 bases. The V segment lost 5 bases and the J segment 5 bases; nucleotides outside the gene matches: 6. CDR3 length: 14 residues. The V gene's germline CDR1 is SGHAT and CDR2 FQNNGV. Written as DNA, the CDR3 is TGTGCCAGCAGCATCCCTAGCGGAAACAATGAGCAGTTCTTC. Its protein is CASSIPSGNNEQFF.

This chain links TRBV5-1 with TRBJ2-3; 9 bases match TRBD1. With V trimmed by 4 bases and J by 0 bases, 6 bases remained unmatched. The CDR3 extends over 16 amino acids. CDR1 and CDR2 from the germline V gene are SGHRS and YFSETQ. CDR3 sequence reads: CASSVGQGGSTDTQYF. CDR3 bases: TGCGCCAGCAGCGTGGGACAGGGAGGAAGCACAGATACGCAGTATTTT.

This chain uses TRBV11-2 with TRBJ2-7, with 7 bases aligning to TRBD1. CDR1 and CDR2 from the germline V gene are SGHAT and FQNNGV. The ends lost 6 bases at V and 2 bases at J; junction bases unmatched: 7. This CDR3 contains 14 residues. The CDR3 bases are TGTGCCAGCAGTCCGGGACAGCCTCCCTACGAGCAGTACTTC. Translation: CASSPGQPPYEQYF.

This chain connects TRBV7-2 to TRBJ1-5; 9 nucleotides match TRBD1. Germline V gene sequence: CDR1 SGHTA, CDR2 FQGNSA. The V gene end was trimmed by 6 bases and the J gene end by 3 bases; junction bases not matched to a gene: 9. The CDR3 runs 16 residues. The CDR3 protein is CASSSQGQGNNQPQHF. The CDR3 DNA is TGTGCCAGCAGTTCCCAGGGACAGGGCAACAATCAGCCCCAGCATTTT.

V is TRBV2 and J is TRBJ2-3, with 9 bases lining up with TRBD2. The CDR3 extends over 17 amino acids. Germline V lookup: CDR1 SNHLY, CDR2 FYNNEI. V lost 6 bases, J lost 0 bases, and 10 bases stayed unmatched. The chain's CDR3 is CASSRRAGGLSTDTQYF. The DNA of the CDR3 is TGTGCCAGCAGCCGAAGAGCGGGGGGCCTCAGCACAGATACGCAGTATTTT.

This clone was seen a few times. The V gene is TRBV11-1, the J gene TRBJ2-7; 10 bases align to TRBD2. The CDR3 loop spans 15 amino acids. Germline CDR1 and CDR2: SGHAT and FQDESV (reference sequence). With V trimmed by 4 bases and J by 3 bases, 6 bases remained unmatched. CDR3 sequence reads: CASSSPRLAGYEQYF. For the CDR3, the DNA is TGTGCCAGCAGCTCCCCCCGACTAGCGGGCTACGAGCAGTACTTC.

CDR3 loop: CASGDRGRGETQYF. CDR3 coding DNA: TGTGCCAGTGGTGACAGGGGGCGAGGAGAGACCCAGTACTTC. This chain links TRBV19 with TRBJ2-5; 10 positions agree with TRBD1. Per germline, CDR1 LNHDA and CDR2 SQIVND (reference sequence). V was pared by 8 bases and J by 4 bases, with 7 bases of the junction left unmatched. This CDR3 has 14 amino acids.

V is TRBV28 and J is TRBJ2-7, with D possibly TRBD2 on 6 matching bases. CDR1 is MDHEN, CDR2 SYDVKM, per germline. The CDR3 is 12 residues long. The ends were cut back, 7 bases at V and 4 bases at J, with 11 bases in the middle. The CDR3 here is CASTGREYEQYF. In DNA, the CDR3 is TGTGCCAGCACGGGACGGGAGTACGAGCAGTACTTC.

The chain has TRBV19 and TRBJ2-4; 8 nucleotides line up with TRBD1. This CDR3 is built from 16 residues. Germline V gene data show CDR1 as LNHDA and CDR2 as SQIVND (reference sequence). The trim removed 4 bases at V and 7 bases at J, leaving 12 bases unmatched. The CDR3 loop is CASSSLAGGIGNIQYF. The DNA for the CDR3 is TGTGCCAGTAGTAGTTTGGCAGGGGGCATTGGGAACATTCAGTACTTC.

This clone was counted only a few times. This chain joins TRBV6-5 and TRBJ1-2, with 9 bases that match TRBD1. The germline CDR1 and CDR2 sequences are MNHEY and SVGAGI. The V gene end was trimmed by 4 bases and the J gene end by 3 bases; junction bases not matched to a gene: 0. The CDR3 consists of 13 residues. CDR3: CASSWDRDYGYTF. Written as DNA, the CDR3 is TGTGCCAGCAGTTGGGACAGGGACTATGGCTACACCTTC.

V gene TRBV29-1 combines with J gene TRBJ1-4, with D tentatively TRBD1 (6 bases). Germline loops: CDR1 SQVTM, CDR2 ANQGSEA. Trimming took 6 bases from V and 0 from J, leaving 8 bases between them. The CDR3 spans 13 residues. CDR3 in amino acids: CSVAGATNEKLFF. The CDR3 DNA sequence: TGCAGCGTAGCAGGGGCAACTAATGAAAAACTGTTTTTT. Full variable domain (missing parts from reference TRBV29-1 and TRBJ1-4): SAVISQKPSRDICQRGTSLTIQCQVDSQVTMMFWYRQQPGQSLTLIATANQGSEATYESGFVIDKFPISRPNLTFSTLTVSNMSPEDSSIYLCSVAGATNEKLFFGSGTQLSVL.

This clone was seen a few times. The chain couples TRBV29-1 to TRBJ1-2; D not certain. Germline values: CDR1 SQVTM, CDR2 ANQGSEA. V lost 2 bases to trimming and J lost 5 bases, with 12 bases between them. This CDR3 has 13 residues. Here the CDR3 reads CSVEHVSQYGYTF. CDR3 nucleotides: TGCAGCGTTGAACACGTCAGTCAATATGGCTACACCTTC.

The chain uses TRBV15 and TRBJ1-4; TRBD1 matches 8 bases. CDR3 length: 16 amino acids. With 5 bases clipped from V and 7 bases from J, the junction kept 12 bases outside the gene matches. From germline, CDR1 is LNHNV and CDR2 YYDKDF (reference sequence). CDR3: CATSSDRGGLAEKLFF. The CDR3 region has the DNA TGTGCCACCAGCTCAGACAGGGGAGGTCTCGCTGAAAAACTGTTTTTT.

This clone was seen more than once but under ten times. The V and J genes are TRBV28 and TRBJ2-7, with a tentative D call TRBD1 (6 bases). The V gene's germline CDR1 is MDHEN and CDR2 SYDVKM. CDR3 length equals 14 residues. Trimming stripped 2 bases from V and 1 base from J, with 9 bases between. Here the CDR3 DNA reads TGTGCCAGCAGTTTAAAGGGGGTGTCCTACGAGCAGTACTTC. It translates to CASSLKGVSYEQYF.

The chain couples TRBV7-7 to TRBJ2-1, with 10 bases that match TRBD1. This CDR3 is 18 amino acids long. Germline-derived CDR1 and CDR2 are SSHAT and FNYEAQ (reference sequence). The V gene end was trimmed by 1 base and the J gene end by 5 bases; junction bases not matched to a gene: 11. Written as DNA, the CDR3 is TGTGCCAGCAGCTTAGAGGGACAGGGGAAACCCCTTGACAATGAGCAGTTCTTC. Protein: CASSLEGQGKPLDNEQFF.

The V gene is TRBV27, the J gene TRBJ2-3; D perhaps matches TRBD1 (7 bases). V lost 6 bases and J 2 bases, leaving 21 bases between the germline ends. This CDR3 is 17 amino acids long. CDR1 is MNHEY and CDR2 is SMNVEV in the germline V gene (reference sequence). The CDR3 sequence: CASSPWQGGISTDTQYF. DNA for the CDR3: TGTGCCAGCAGCCCTTGGCAGGGGGGAATATCCACAGATACGCAGTATTTT.

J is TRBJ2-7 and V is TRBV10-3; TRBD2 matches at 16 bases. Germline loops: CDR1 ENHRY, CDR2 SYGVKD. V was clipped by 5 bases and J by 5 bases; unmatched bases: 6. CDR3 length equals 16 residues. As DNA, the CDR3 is TGTGCCATCAGTCCGGGACTAGCGGGGGGGACCAACGAGCAGTACTTC. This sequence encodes CAISPGLAGGTNEQYF.

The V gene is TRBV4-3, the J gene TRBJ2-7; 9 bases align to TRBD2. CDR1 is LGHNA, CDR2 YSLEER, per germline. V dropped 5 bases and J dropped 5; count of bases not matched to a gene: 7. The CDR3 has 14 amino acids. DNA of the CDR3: TGCGCCAGCAGCGGAGGCGGGGGGGGCGACGAGCAGTACTTC. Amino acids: CASSGGGGGDEQYF.

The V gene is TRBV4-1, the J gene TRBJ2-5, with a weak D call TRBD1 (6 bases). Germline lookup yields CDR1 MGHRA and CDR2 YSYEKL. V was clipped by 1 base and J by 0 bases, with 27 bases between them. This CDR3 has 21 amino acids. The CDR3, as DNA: TGCGCCAGCAGCCAAGTGTACAGGGTTCTCCGGCGACATATGTACCAAGAGACCCAGTACTTC. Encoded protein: CASSQVYRVLRRHMYQETQYF.

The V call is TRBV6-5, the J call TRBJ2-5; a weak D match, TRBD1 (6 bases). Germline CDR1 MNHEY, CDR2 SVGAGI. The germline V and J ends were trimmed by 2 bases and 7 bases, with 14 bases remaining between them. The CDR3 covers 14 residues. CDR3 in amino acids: CASSYPGLRGTQYF. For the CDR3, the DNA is TGTGCCAGCAGTTACCCCGGGCTCAGGGGGACCCAGTACTTC.

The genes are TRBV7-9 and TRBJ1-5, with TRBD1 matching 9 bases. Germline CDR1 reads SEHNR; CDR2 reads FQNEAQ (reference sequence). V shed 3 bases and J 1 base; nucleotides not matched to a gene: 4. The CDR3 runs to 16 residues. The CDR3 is CASSFDRGYSNQPQHF. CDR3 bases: TGTGCCAGCAGCTTCGACAGGGGGTACAGCAATCAGCCCCAGCATTTT.